This T cell receptor beta chain was profiled in a study of blood T cell repertoires in COVID-19. Study as a whole: Acute-phase and convalescent COVID-19 samples originated in the United States, Italy and Spain. Sources were T cells, B-cell-depleted T cells, or PBMCs; the material itself was cDNA or gDNA.

As handled by the study authors: Reference gene primer amplification gave nucleated cell count estimates. Data came from immunoSEQ multiplex PCR; TCRdb stores just in-frame clones and leaves some out. The V and J calls and clone size were taken over from that table, and D and trimming were inferred from the DNA. The data show about 200,000 clones, roughly 90% seen once. Source material: peripheral blood. The TCR originated in a man in his 60s who had recovered from COVID-19.

CDR3 in DNA: TGTGCCAGCTCCACGGTGACAGGGGACTATGGCTACACCTTC. Its translation is CASSTVTGDYGYTF. The chain employs TRBV18 and TRBJ1-2; TRBD1 agrees at 8 bases. There are 14 residues in the CDR3. V lost 6 bases to trimming and J lost 3 bases; unmatched junction nucleotides: 6. Germline V CDR1 and CDR2: KGHSH, LQKENI.